This is a list of T cell receptor beta chains from one sample in a study of blood T cells in healthy people across ages. TCRdb processed the 5' RACE reads anew with MiXCR; each CDR3 protein has one entry. The sample records about a million distinct CDR3 sequences, around 48% being singletons. Sample: blood. The receptors derive from a man aged 30-40 years in good health. CDR3s include the opening cysteine and the closing phenylalanine or tryptophan. The order of the fields is V gene, D gene, clone size, J gene, CDR3 protein, CDR3 DNA. D genes are given only for firm matches. Not all rows give a size; the values are once, few, many and, for expanded clones, a class.

v_gene: TRBV20-1
d_gene: TRBD2
abundance: NA
j_gene: TRBJ2-3
CDR3aa: CSAFLAGGHGTDTQYF
CDR3nt: TGCAGTGCTTTTCTAGCGGGGGGGCACGGCACAGATACGCAGTATTTT

v_gene: TRBV25-1
d_gene: TRBD2
abundance: NA
j_gene: TRBJ2-3
CDR3aa: CASGPPVSGAQYF
CDR3nt: TGTGCCAGCGGCCCGCCCGTCAGCGGGGCGCAGTATTTT

v_gene: TRBV20-1
d_gene: NA
abundance: few
j_gene: TRBJ2-5
CDR3aa: CSARALGQETQYF
CDR3nt: TGCAGTGCTAGAGCGCTCGGGCAAGAGACCCAGTACTTC

v_gene: TRBV2
d_gene: NA
abundance: NA
j_gene: TRBJ1-5
CDR3aa: CANSREVGQPQHF
CDR3nt: TGTGCCAACTCCAGGGAGGTTGGACAGCCCCAGCATTTT

v_gene: TRBV27
d_gene: NA
abundance: few
j_gene: TRBJ2-5
CDR3aa: CAGSSNQETQYF
CDR3nt: TGTGCCGGCAGTTCCAACCAAGAGACCCAGTACTTC

v_gene: TRBV4-1
d_gene: NA
abundance: NA
j_gene: TRBJ1-1
CDR3aa: CASSQDTQGWIEAFF
CDR3nt: TGCGCCAGCAGCCAAGATACCCAGGGGTGGATTGAAGCTTTCTTT

v_gene: TRBV12-3/TRBV12-4
d_gene: NA
abundance: NA
j_gene: TRBJ2-3
CDR3aa: CASSGDFMTGASTDTQYF
CDR3nt: TGTGCCAGCAGCGGTGACTTCATGACAGGCGCAAGCACAGATACGCAGTATTTT

v_gene: TRBV30
d_gene: TRBD2
abundance: once
j_gene: TRBJ2-1
CDR3aa: CAWSKGLAGLQFF
CDR3nt: TGTGCCTGGAGCAAGGGACTAGCGGGGCTGCAGTTCTTC

v_gene: TRBV6-5
d_gene: TRBD1
abundance: few
j_gene: TRBJ2-7
CDR3aa: CASSYSENRGSYEQYF
CDR3nt: TGTGCCAGCAGTTACTCGGAAAACAGGGGCTCCTACGAGCAGTACTTC

v_gene: TRBV7-2
d_gene: TRBD1
abundance: NA
j_gene: TRBJ1-2
CDR3aa: CASSLALTGRGYTF
CDR3nt: TGTGCCAGCAGCTTAGCGCTGACAGGGAGAGGCTACACCTTC

v_gene: TRBV5-1
d_gene: TRBD1
abundance: many
j_gene: TRBJ1-1
CDR3aa: CASSLDGGQGAWSTEAFF
CDR3nt: TGCGCCAGCAGCCTGGATGGAGGACAGGGGGCTTGGAGCACTGAAGCTTTCTTT

v_gene: TRBV30
d_gene: NA
abundance: NA
j_gene: TRBJ1-1
CDR3aa: CAWSGKGRMEAFF
CDR3nt: TGTGCCTGGAGTGGAAAGGGCAGGATGGAAGCTTTCTTT

v_gene: TRBV7-3
d_gene: NA
abundance: NA
j_gene: TRBJ2-7
CDR3aa: CASSLQQGVYEQYF
CDR3nt: TGTGCCAGCAGCTTACAACAGGGTGTCTACGAGCAGTACTTC

v_gene: TRBV25-1
d_gene: TRBD1
abundance: NA
j_gene: TRBJ1-2
CDR3aa: CASSESGTAYYGYTF
CDR3nt: TGTGCCAGCAGTGAATCGGGGACAGCCTACTATGGCTACACCTTC

v_gene: TRBV20-1
d_gene: NA
abundance: NA
j_gene: TRBJ1-6
CDR3aa: CSARPGRENSPLHF
CDR3nt: TGCAGTGCTCGCCCGGGACGGGAGAATTCACCCCTCCACTTT

v_gene: TRBV12-3/TRBV12-4
d_gene: NA
abundance: NA
j_gene: TRBJ2-1
CDR3aa: CASSLEAGARNEQFF
CDR3nt: TGTGCCAGCAGTTTAGAGGCGGGGGCTAGGAATGAGCAGTTCTTC

v_gene: TRBV6-5
d_gene: NA
abundance: few
j_gene: TRBJ2-7
CDR3aa: CASSEQGDEQYF
CDR3nt: TGTGCCAGCAGTGAACAGGGCGACGAGCAGTACTTC

v_gene: TRBV5-1
d_gene: TRBD1
abundance: few
j_gene: TRBJ2-7
CDR3aa: CASSSPDREQYF
CDR3nt: TGCGCCAGCAGCTCCCCGGACAGGGAGCAGTACTTC

v_gene: TRBV7-8
d_gene: TRBD1
abundance: NA
j_gene: TRBJ1-2
CDR3aa: CASSLDSGGNYGYTF
CDR3nt: TGTGCCAGCAGCTTAGACTCAGGGGGAAACTATGGCTACACCTTC

v_gene: TRBV7-2
d_gene: NA
abundance: NA
j_gene: TRBJ1-1
CDR3aa: CASSPNGRGMNTEAFF
CDR3nt: TGTGCCAGCAGCCCGAACGGGAGGGGAATGAACACTGAAGCTTTCTTT

v_gene: TRBV11-2
d_gene: NA
abundance: few
j_gene: TRBJ1-1
CDR3aa: CASSLAAEWTEAFF
CDR3nt: TGTGCCAGCAGCTTAGCGGCAGAGTGGACTGAAGCTTTCTTT

v_gene: TRBV3-1
d_gene: TRBD2
abundance: NA
j_gene: TRBJ2-1
CDR3aa: CASSFSGGSFNEQFF
CDR3nt: TGTGCCAGCAGCTTTAGCGGGGGGTCGTTCAATGAGCAGTTCTTC

v_gene: TRBV12-3/TRBV12-4
d_gene: NA
abundance: NA
j_gene: TRBJ2-3
CDR3aa: CASSQRAGSTDTQYF
CDR3nt: TGTGCCAGCTCACAACGGGCGGGGAGCACAGATACGCAGTATTTT

v_gene: TRBV7-9
d_gene: NA
abundance: few
j_gene: TRBJ1-6
CDR3aa: CASSPSGTLAPLHF
CDR3nt: TGTGCCAGCAGCCCCAGTGGGACCTTGGCACCCCTCCACTTT

v_gene: TRBV15
d_gene: NA
abundance: NA
j_gene: TRBJ2-3
CDR3aa: CATRSQATDTQYF
CDR3nt: TGTGCCACCCGAAGCCAGGCGACAGATACGCAGTATTTT

v_gene: TRBV5-6
d_gene: NA
abundance: NA
j_gene: TRBJ1-6
CDR3aa: CASSWGWRPDSPLHF
CDR3nt: TGTGCCAGCAGCTGGGGTTGGCGCCCTGATTCACCCCTCCACTTT

v_gene: TRBV12-3/TRBV12-4
d_gene: NA
abundance: few
j_gene: TRBJ1-2
CDR3aa: CASATPLVDGYTF
CDR3nt: TGTGCCAGCGCCACCCCCCTGGTCGATGGCTACACCTTC

v_gene: TRBV3-1
d_gene: NA
abundance: few
j_gene: TRBJ2-5
CDR3aa: CASSRGEETQYF
CDR3nt: TGTGCCAGCAGCCGAGGAGAGGAGACCCAGTACTTC

v_gene: TRBV7-3
d_gene: NA
abundance: NA
j_gene: TRBJ2-7
CDR3aa: CASSLMHSSYEQYF
CDR3nt: TGTGCCAGCAGCTTAATGCACAGCTCCTACGAGCAGTACTTC

v_gene: TRBV2
d_gene: TRBD2
abundance: NA
j_gene: TRBJ2-3
CDR3aa: CASSEAMVSGTDTQYF
CDR3nt: TGTGCCAGCAGTGAAGCGATGGTTAGCGGGACAGATACGCAGTATTTT

v_gene: TRBV12-3/TRBV12-4
d_gene: NA
abundance: NA
j_gene: TRBJ2-7
CDR3aa: CASSAMGPYEQYF
CDR3nt: TGTGCCAGCAGTGCGATGGGGCCCTACGAGCAGTACTTC

v_gene: TRBV7-2
d_gene: NA
abundance: NA
j_gene: TRBJ1-1
CDR3aa: CASSLGGTSEAFF
CDR3nt: TGTGCCAGCAGCTTAGGGGGCACCTCTGAAGCTTTCTTT

v_gene: TRBV29-1
d_gene: NA
abundance: few
j_gene: TRBJ2-7
CDR3aa: CSATDTSGEQYF
CDR3nt: TGCAGCGCCACAGACACCTCGGGCGAGCAGTACTTC

v_gene: TRBV4-1
d_gene: NA
abundance: NA
j_gene: TRBJ2-5
CDR3aa: CASSRFYEYQETQYF
CDR3nt: TGCGCCAGCAGCCGCTTTTACGAGTACCAAGAGACCCAGTACTTC

v_gene: TRBV6-1
d_gene: NA
abundance: NA
j_gene: TRBJ2-7
CDR3aa: CASKQPQLGYEQYF
CDR3nt: TGTGCCAGCAAACAGCCTCAACTCGGCTACGAGCAGTACTTC

v_gene: TRBV4-3
d_gene: TRBD1
abundance: once
j_gene: TRBJ1-6
CDR3aa: CASSQATGESYNSPLHF
CDR3nt: TGCGCCAGCAGCCAAGCTACAGGGGAGTCCTATAATTCACCCCTCCACTTT

v_gene: TRBV27
d_gene: TRBD1
abundance: NA
j_gene: TRBJ2-7
CDR3aa: CARVDRTPYEQYF
CDR3nt: TGTGCCAGGGTGGACAGGACCCCTTACGAGCAGTACTTC

v_gene: TRBV15
d_gene: NA
abundance: NA
j_gene: TRBJ1-1
CDR3aa: CATSSGYTEAFF
CDR3nt: TGTGCCACCAGCAGTGGATACACTGAAGCTTTCTTT

v_gene: TRBV7-2
d_gene: NA
abundance: many
j_gene: TRBJ2-4
CDR3aa: CASGRGAGAKNIQYF
CDR3nt: TGTGCCAGCGGGAGGGGGGCGGGAGCCAAAAACATTCAGTACTTC

v_gene: TRBV9
d_gene: TRBD2
abundance: NA
j_gene: TRBJ2-1
CDR3aa: CASSGEGGLRNEQFF
CDR3nt: TGTGCCAGCAGCGGGGAGGGCGGTTTAAGGAATGAGCAGTTCTTC

v_gene: TRBV11-1
d_gene: TRBD2
abundance: NA
j_gene: TRBJ2-3
CDR3aa: CASSPRLAPKSTDTQYF
CDR3nt: TGTGCCAGCAGCCCGAGACTAGCGCCTAAGAGCACAGATACGCAGTATTTT

v_gene: TRBV5-6
d_gene: NA
abundance: NA
j_gene: TRBJ2-3
CDR3aa: CASSLQGPAQYF
CDR3nt: TGTGCCAGCAGCTTACAGGGTCCGGCGCAGTATTTT